This TCR beta chain emerged from a study of shared clonotypes between healthy human individuals (dated by TCRdb to the early 2020s). In terms of the full investigation: The cohort included a few men and a couple of women between 18 and 49 years of age. Libraries were prepared and TCR repertoires were sequenced by different laboratories using diverse techniques, in order to increase sequencing depth and limit assay-specific biases. The study deeply sequenced blood TCR repertoires of roughly five healthy adults to estimate repertoire size and the extent of clonotype sharing between individuals. Between about 0.9 and 8.9 billion PBMCs per donor were obtained by leukapheresis. On the study overall, not on this receptor specifically: Because the study included only a small number of donors, the genetic and exposure-history diversity represented was limited. Only blood was sampled, and tissue TCR repertoires likely differ from those in blood. Pairwise subsampling led to the expectation that sequencing depth would affect the degree of clonotype sharing among donors.

A remark on this clone: No antigen is known for it. A far larger clone is one base from this, pointing to a likely read error. The sample carries other DNA sequences with the same CDR3.

Using the deep immunoSEQ assay, multiplex PCR amplified TCR CDR3 regions from genomic DNA. For each cell subset, the extracted genomic DNA was distributed evenly across all wells of several immunoSEQ 96-well plates, and each plate served as one replicate. Each replicate PCR for unsorted PBMC received roughly 0.3 ug genomic DNA, equal to approximately 29,000 T cell genomes. Ten immunoSEQ deep assay plates were used to sequence the unsorted PBMC genomic DNA. Purified libraries were measured with a Qubit 3.0 fluorometer, size-checked on a Bioanalyzer 2100, and measured again with the KAPA Library Quantification kit. Every immunoSEQ 96-well plate was sequenced on a separate single-read 150-cycle Illumina NextSeq 550 flow cell. In the paper's pipeline: Because the immunoSEQ output included only junctional sequences and no quality scores, the filtering could not be the same as the filtering used for full-length reads. To assign V/J genes and CDR3, sequences were annotated against IMGT germline references using PyIR, a Python wrapper for IgBLAST v1.9. Reads with weak V/J assignments (E-value above 1e-6), missing CDR3, stop codons, out-of-frame junctions, or ambiguous translated residues were removed. V3J clonotypes were defined as sequences sharing the same inferred V gene, J gene, and CDR3 amino acid sequence. The percentage overlap between two repertoires was calculated by dividing the number of shared unique clonotypes by the size of the smaller repertoire. Repertoire richness was assessed with RTK rarefaction, the Chao1 estimator, and Recon v2.1 estimates of unobserved clonotypes. The table comes from immuneACCESS by way of TCRdb, which keeps in-frame sequences with V and J called. Part of the clones is missing from these tables; in studies checked, under half for an unresolved V gene and the rest for unknown reasons. That table furnishes V, J and clone size, whereas the DNA furnished D and trimming. The sample records about 520,000 clones, 65% to 85% of which are singletons. 12% of the sample goes to the ten largest clones.

Healthy HIV-negative adults with no recently reported acute infections or vaccinations were included as donors. Every donor was a Caucasian adult living in Nashville, Tennessee, USA. For unsorted samples, tens of millions of PBMCs were counted and genomic DNA was extracted with the QIAamp DNA Blood Mini kit. Blood was collected by leukapheresis, and PBMCs were isolated by Ficoll-Histopaque density gradient centrifugation and then cryopreserved in liquid nitrogen vapor phase. This TCR was recovered from a woman aged 40 to 50 in good health. Some clones in this sample may be carry-over from other donors' samples. The sample consisted of PBMCs.

In nucleotides, the sequence is TGCGCCAGCAGCTTGGTGGCAGGGAGACTGGCCGGTGAGCTGTTTTTT. Its translation reads: CASSLVAGRLAGELFF. This sequence uses TRBV5-1 and TRBJ2-2; the D gene is perhaps TRBD1 or TRBD2, as each covers 5 bases. The CDR3, cysteine through phenylalanine, is 16 amino acids long. Only CDR3 DNA remains: 48 bases, in frame from the first base. CDR1 and CDR2 were assigned from the germline V gene as SGHRS and YFSETQ.